The 27 T cell receptor beta chains given below trace back to one sample, sequenced in a study of T cell repertoires in cytomegalovirus infection. TCRdb re-called the reads with MiXCR, one entry per CDR3 protein. This table has 30,000 to 40,000 distinct CDR3 sequences, 52% appearing once. Antigen specificity for these receptors is unknown. Sequencing used CD8+ T cells from cultured PBMCs, obtained from culture after CMV antigen stimulation. The source of these receptors is a human donor in good health (CMV status not recorded). Some clones in this sample may be carry-over from other donors' samples.

In this sample, this clonotype turned up many times. The chain links TRBV7-3 to TRBJ2-5; D is possibly TRBD1 or TRBD2 (6 bases each). Germline loops: CDR1 SGHTA, CDR2 FQGTGA. This CDR3 has 19 residues. V shed 1 base and J shed 1 base, with 22 bases lying between them. The CDR3 nucleotides read TGTGCCAGCAGCTTAAGCTTCCGGGGCGGCGGGGACATCCAAGAGACCCAGTACTTC. The encoded protein is CASSLSFRGGGDIQETQYF.

The gene calls are TRBV7-3 and TRBJ2-1; TRBD2 matches 12 bases. The V segment lost 5 bases and the J segment 8 bases; nucleotides outside the gene matches: 10. The germline CDR1 and CDR2 sequences are SGHTA and FQGTGA. CDR3 size: 16 residues. DNA of the CDR3: TGTGCCAGCAGCACAACTGCGACTAGCGGGAGAGATGAGCAGTTCTTC. This codes for CASSTTATSGRDEQFF.

This clonotype appeared a single time. This rearrangement joins TRBV5-6 to TRBJ2-7; D call uncertain. Trimming stripped 0 bases from V and 3 bases from J, with 4 bases between. Germline V gene sequence: CDR1 SGHDT, CDR2 YYEEEE. This CDR3 spans 12 amino acids. Here the CDR3 reads CASSLAVYEQYF. The CDR3 DNA reads as TGTGCCAGCAGCTTGGCTGTCTACGAGCAGTACTTC.

The V call is TRBV7-8, the J call TRBJ1-4; perhaps TRBD1 as D (5 bases). V lost 5 bases and J 4 bases, leaving 29 bases between the germline ends. Germline-derived CDR1 and CDR2 are SGHVS and FQNEAQ. This CDR3 comprises 20 residues. CDR3 protein: CASSPALGGAGWESNEKLFF. The CDR3 nucleotides read TGTGCCAGCAGCCCCGCGTTAGGAGGGGCGGGATGGGAGAGTAATGAAAAACTGTTTTTT.

As for this clonotype: Since the CDR3 does not end with the conserved phenylalanine or tryptophan, this likely comes from a read error. The V call is TRBV2, the J call TRBJ2-1, with TRBD2 matching 15 bases. This CDR3 spans 16 amino acids. Germline CDR1 is SNHLY and CDR2 is FYNNEI. V dropped 10 bases and J dropped 5; count of bases not matched to a gene: 9. CDR3 in amino acids: CATQGLAGGPDNEQFY. DNA for the CDR3: TGTGCCACCCAGGGACTAGCGGGAGGACCTGACAATGAGCAGTTCTAC.

The chain couples TRBV7-8 to TRBJ2-7; D gene unclear. The CDR3 extends over 16 amino acids. Trimming stripped 0 bases from V and 0 bases from J, with 12 bases between. Per the germline V gene, CDR1 is SGHVS and CDR2 is FQNEAQ. The CDR3 DNA is TGTGCCAGCAGCTTAGCCTCCAGACGGAGCTCCTACGAGCAGTACTTC. Encoded protein: CASSLASRRSSYEQYF.

The table lists this clonotype with a count of one. The chain joins TRBV29-1 to TRBJ2-3, with 8 bases aligning to TRBD2. This CDR3 comprises 14 residues. Unmatched junction bases numbered 10, after V lost 7 bases and J lost 4 bases. Germline-derived CDR1 and CDR2 are SQVTM and ANQGSEA. CDR3 sequence: CSGLAGGWADTQYF. CDR3 bases: TGCAGCGGCCTGGCGGGGGGCTGGGCAGATACGCAGTATTTT.

The V and J genes are TRBV19 and TRBJ2-1; D is undetermined. The V gene lost 2 bases and the J gene lost 7 bases, with 9 bases spanning the gap. The CDR3 has 13 residues. CDR1 is LNHDA and CDR2 is SQIVND in the germline V gene (reference sequence). The CDR3 DNA sequence: TGTGCCAGTAGTATAATAGTAGGGAATGAGCAGTTCTTC. Translation: CASSIIVGNEQFF.

This clonotype was picked up a small number of times. The rearrangement joins TRBV12-3 or TRBV12-4 to TRBJ2-7, with TRBD1 identical over 9 bases. V was pared by 5 bases and J by 2 bases, with 7 bases of the junction left unmatched. CDR3 length: 15 amino acids. The CDR3 nucleotides read TGTGCCAGCAGTGCCGGGACAGGGTTTACCTACGAGCAGTACTTC. This translates into CASSAGTGFTYEQYF.

CDR3 amino acids: CASRVGGEGEQFF. The CDR3 region has the DNA TGTGCCAGCAGAGTTGGGGGGGAGGGTGAGCAGTTCTTC. This rearrangement joins TRBV28 to TRBJ2-1, with TRBD2 matching over 7 bases. Germline CDR1 MDHEN, CDR2 SYDVKM. The CDR3 contains 13 residues. Trimming at V came to 6 bases and at J to 9 bases, leaving 8 bases not matched to a gene.

The chain joins TRBV27 to TRBJ2-2; 10 bases fit TRBD2. The CDR3 loop spans 15 amino acids. CDR1 and CDR2 (germline): MNHEY, SMNVEV (reference sequence). The V and J ends lost 4 bases and 5 bases, in that order; junction bases with no gene match: 4. The CDR3 spells CASSWNSGRTGELFF. CDR3 bases: TGTGCCAGCAGTTGGAATAGCGGGAGGACCGGGGAGCTGTTTTTT.

This rearrangement joins TRBV7-3 to TRBJ2-7; 9 nucleotides match TRBD1. Per germline, CDR1 SGHTA and CDR2 FQGTGA. The CDR3 is 14 amino acids. V lost 6 bases to trimming and J lost 3 bases; unmatched junction nucleotides: 6. The CDR3, as DNA: TGTGCCAGCAGTCTACCGGGACAGGGCTACGAGCAGTACTTC. Encoded protein: CASSLPGQGYEQYF.

This clonotype was detected once. The chain links TRBV6-2 or TRBV6-3 to TRBJ1-5, with unresolved D. Germline loops: CDR1 MNHEY, CDR2 SVGEGT. This CDR3 contains 13 residues. V lost 2 bases to trimming and J lost 5 bases, with 7 bases between them. CDR3 loop: CASSYARHQPQHF. Here the CDR3 DNA reads TGTGCCAGCAGTTACGCCCGACATCAGCCCCAGCATTTT.

In its sample, this clonotype was seen many times. V is TRBV29-1 and J is TRBJ1-2; D is undetermined. The germline CDR1 and CDR2 sequences are SQVTM and ANQGSEA. The V and J ends lost 5 bases and 6 bases respectively, with 13 bases between them. There are 12 residues in the CDR3. The CDR3 sequence: CSVPVRADGYTF. The CDR3 DNA reads TGCAGCGTTCCTGTAAGGGCGGATGGCTACACCTTC.

The gene calls are TRBV7-4 and TRBJ2-1, with D unresolved. Germline CDR1 and CDR2: SGHVT and SQSDAQ. V gave up 1 base and J gave up 3 bases, with 10 bases separating them. The CDR3 spans 15 residues. This chain's CDR3 is CASSLDASNYNEQFF. The CDR3, as DNA: TGTGCCAGCAGCTTAGATGCTAGTAACTACAATGAGCAGTTCTTC.

This chain connects TRBV7-9 to TRBJ1-5, with 9 bases that match TRBD1. Per the germline V gene, CDR1 is SEHNR and CDR2 is FQNEAQ (reference sequence). J was trimmed by 5 bases and V by 3 bases; bases with no gene match: 2. The CDR3 is made up of 14 amino acids. CDR3 DNA: TGTGCCAGCAGCTTCCGGGACAGGGATCAGCCCCAGCATTTT. Translated, it gives CASSFRDRDQPQHF.

CDR3 amino acids: CSASRGEQFF. The CDR3 DNA reads as TGCAGTGCTTCAAGAGGGGAGCAGTTCTTC. This chain connects TRBV20-1 to TRBJ2-1; TRBD2 is a possible D gene (5 bases). Germline V gene data show CDR1 as DFQATT and CDR2 as SNEGSKA (reference sequence). CDR3 size: 10 residues. The ends were cut back, 5 bases at V and 10 bases at J, with 9 bases in the middle.

This clonotype was seen more than once but under ten times. V usage is TRBV7-2 and J usage is TRBJ2-7; TRBD2 agrees at 12 bases. Germline V gene data show CDR1 as SGHTA and CDR2 as FQGNSA. This CDR3 has 15 amino acids. Trimming cost V 5 bases and J 12 bases; bases outside gene matches: 14. The DNA for the CDR3 is TGTGCCAGCAGCCAGAGAACTAGCGGGAGGTCTCAATGGTACTTC. It yields the protein CASSQRTSGRSQWYF.

The gene calls are TRBV7-6 and TRBJ2-6, with D possibly matching TRBD1 (6 bases). CDR1 and CDR2 from the germline V gene are SGHVS and FNYEAQ. The V gene lost 6 bases and the J gene lost 9 bases, with 9 bases spanning the gap. This CDR3 contains 12 residues. The CDR3 spells CASRMTGNVLTF. CDR3 DNA: TGTGCCAGCAGAATGACAGGCAACGTCCTGACTTTC.

With respect to this clonotype: This may stem from a read error, because a much larger clone lies one nucleotide away. The CDR3 spells CASNLGTGELFF. DNA of the CDR3: TGTGCCAGCAACTTAGGAACCGGGGAGCTGTTTTTT. The J gene is TRBJ2-2, the V gene TRBV7-3; no clear D. From germline, CDR1 is SGHTA and CDR2 FQGTGA. The CDR3 extends over 12 amino acids.

This chain joins TRBV7-2 and TRBJ1-6; no clear D gene. Germline CDR1 SGHTA, CDR2 FQGNSA. The length of the CDR3 is 13 residues. Between the trimmed V and J ends, which lost 1 base and 19 bases, there was a span of 17 bases. CDR3 amino acids: CASSLVGQAEVHF. CDR3 nucleotides: TGTGCCAGCAGCTTAGTCGGTCAAGCTGAGGTTCACTTT.

This clonotype was seen more than once but under ten times. The chain couples TRBV7-6 to TRBJ2-5; D not certain. This CDR3 spans 14 amino acids. V gave up 8 bases and J gave up 0 bases, with 13 bases separating them. Germline values: CDR1 SGHVS, CDR2 FNYEAQ. CDR3 sequence reads: CASSSPQNQETQYF. CDR3 DNA: TGTGCCAGCTCTTCCCCACAGAACCAAGAGACCCAGTACTTC.

The chain links TRBV10-3 to TRBJ2-5; D might be TRBD1 (6 bases). This CDR3 has 14 residues. Germline V gene sequence: CDR1 ENHRY, CDR2 SYGVKD. Trimming stripped 6 bases from V and 5 bases from J, with 16 bases between. The CDR3 here is CAISATGLGETQYF. CDR3 sequence (DNA): TGTGCCATCAGCGCGACAGGCCTCGGCGAGACCCAGTACTTC.

The sample holds a few counts of this clonotype. This chain connects TRBV7-2 to TRBJ1-1; 8 bases agree with TRBD1. CDR1 and CDR2 (germline): SGHTA, FQGNSA. This CDR3 comprises 15 residues. The ends lost 5 bases at V and 2 bases at J; junction bases unmatched: 7. In nucleotides, the CDR3 is TGTGCCAGCAGCGCCCGGGACAGGTCTAACACTGAAGCTTTCTTT. Translating it yields CASSARDRSNTEAFF.

This chain uses TRBV6-6 with TRBJ2-2; perhaps TRBD2 as D (5 bases). CDR1 is MNHNY and CDR2 is SVGAGI in the germline V gene (reference sequence). The CDR3 covers 16 residues. Trimming shortened V by 6 bases and J by 7 bases, and 21 bases separated the two germline ends. CDR3 DNA: TGTGCCAGCAGAGCCATCGCGGGCCCGACGATCGGGGAGCTGTTTTTT. It specifies CASRAIAGPTIGELFF.

The V call is TRBV7-9, the J call TRBJ1-1; D is possibly TRBD1 (5 bases). Per germline, CDR1 SEHNR and CDR2 FQNEAQ (reference sequence). Trimming cost V 1 base and J 5 bases, with 14 bases left between them. The CDR3 spans 15 residues. The CDR3 DNA reads TGTGCCAGCAGCTTAGGGGCCCTCGGGGCAACTGAAGCTTTCTTT. Its translation is CASSLGALGATEAFF.

This clonotype has a count of ten or more. This rearrangement joins TRBV27 to TRBJ1-4; tentative D call: TRBD1 (5 bases). Germline CDR1 is MNHEY and CDR2 is SMNVEV (reference sequence). The V end lost 5 bases, the J end lost 8 bases, and 18 bases lay between the germline ends. The CDR3 consists of 15 residues. The CDR3 nucleotides read TGTGCCAGCAGTATGCTCGCAGGGATTAGGGAAAAACTGTTTTTT. This sequence encodes CASSMLAGIREKLFF.